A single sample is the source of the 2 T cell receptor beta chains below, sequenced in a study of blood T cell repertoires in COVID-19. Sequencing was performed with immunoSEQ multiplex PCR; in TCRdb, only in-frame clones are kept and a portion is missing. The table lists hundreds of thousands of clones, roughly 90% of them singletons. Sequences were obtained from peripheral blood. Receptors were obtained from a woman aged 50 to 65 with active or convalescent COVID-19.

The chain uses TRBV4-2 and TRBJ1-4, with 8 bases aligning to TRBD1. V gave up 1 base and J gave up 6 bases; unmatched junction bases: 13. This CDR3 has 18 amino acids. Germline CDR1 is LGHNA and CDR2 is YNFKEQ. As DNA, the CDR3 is TGTGCCAGCAGCCAAGCGGCCGGGACAGGTGCCTCGTATGAAAAACTGTTTTTT. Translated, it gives CASSQAAGTGASYEKLFF.

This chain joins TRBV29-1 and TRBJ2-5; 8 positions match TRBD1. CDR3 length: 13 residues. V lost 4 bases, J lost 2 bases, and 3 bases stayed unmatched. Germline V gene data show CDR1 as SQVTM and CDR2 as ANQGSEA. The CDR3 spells CSVAHRGQETQYF. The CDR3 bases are TGCAGCGTTGCCCACAGGGGGCAAGAGACCCAGTACTTC. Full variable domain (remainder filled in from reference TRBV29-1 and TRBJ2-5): SAVISQKPSRDICQRGTSLTIQCQVDSQVTMMFWYRQQPGQSLTLIATANQGSEATYESGFVIDKFPISRPNLTFSTLTVSNMSPEDSSIYLCSVAHRGQETQYFGPGTRLLVL.